This T cell receptor (beta chain) came from a study of blood T cell repertoires in COVID-19. Repertoires were generated with immunoSEQ multiplex PCR, while TCRdb's copy carries only in-frame clones and drops some. The sample lists more than 200,000 clones, roughly 86% occurring once. Enrollees, roughly 18 to 95 years old, lived in approximately 24 US areas. Symptom resolution, clearance, or two negative PCRs marked the recovered donors of Cohort 3. Per the germline V gene, CDR1 is GTSNPN and CDR2 is SVGIG (reference sequence). The length of the CDR3 is 14 residues. V dropped 2 bases and J dropped 8 bases, with 16 bases sitting between them.

V usage is TRBV30 and J usage is TRBJ2-1; TRBD2 might be the D (6 bases). Sequencing was done on a sample of PBMCs or T cells enriched from blood (not recorded which). This sequence was found in a woman aged 45-60 years who had recovered from COVID-19. The CDR3 DNA reads TGTGCCTGGAGTTTTGGGGGAGGCAGGGATGAGCAGTTCTTC. Translating it yields CAWSFGGGRDEQFF. Combining the CDR3 with reference TRBV30 and TRBJ2-1 gives the whole variable domain SQTIHQWPATLVQPVGSPLSLECTVEGTSNPNLYWYRQAAGRGLQLLFYSVGIGQISSEVPQNLSASRPQDRQFILSSKKLLLSDSGFYLCAWSFGGGRDEQFFGPGTRLTVL.